The text below deals with one TCR beta chain. This specimen belongs to a study of blood T cells in healthy people across ages. Sample-barcoded 5' priming and a J-beta primer mix drove a second PCR of roughly 6 to 12 cycles. From the 5' RACE reads, TCRdb called clonotypes with MiXCR, one entry per CDR3 protein. The data hold 700,000 to 900,000 distinct CDR3 sequences, with about 53% observed a single time. The CDR3 covers 16 residues. V lost 5 bases and J lost 0, with 14 bases in between. Germline CDR1 SGHTA, CDR2 FQGNSA. The origin of this receptor is a man older than 75 in good health. The sample comprised blood. The chain is built from TRBV7-2 and TRBJ2-4; maybe TRBD1 (6 bases). CDR3 in amino acids: CASSGHRELAKNIQYF. CDR3 in DNA: TGTGCCAGCAGCGGTCACAGGGAACTAGCCAAAAACATTCAGTACTTC.